Listed below are T cell receptor beta chains from one sample, sequenced in a study of blood T cell repertoires in COVID-19. Libraries were prepared by immunoSEQ multiplex PCR; TCRdb keeps only in-frame clonotypes and omits some of them. This table has tens of thousands of clones, roughly 85% appearing once. Material for sequencing was peripheral blood. The receptors originated from a human donor in a cohort sampled during active COVID-19. CDR3s include the opening cysteine and the closing phenylalanine or tryptophan. D genes are given only for firm matches. Where a row states a size, it is once, few, many or the class of an expanded clone; other rows omit it.

clone size: .
V gene: TRBV7-3
D gene: TRBD2
J gene: TRBJ2-7
CDR3 protein: CASSLGGTSGNDEQYF
CDR3 DNA: TGTGCCAGCAGCTTAGGGGGGACTAGCGGGAACGACGAGCAGTACTTC

clone size: .
V gene: TRBV19
D gene: .
J gene: TRBJ2-2
CDR3 protein: CASTSQGNTGELFF
CDR3 DNA: TGTGCCAGTACCTCCCAGGGGAACACCGGGGAGCTGTTTTTT

clone size: .
V gene: TRBV28
D gene: TRBD2
J gene: TRBJ2-2
CDR3 protein: CASSPWGGNTGELFF
CDR3 DNA: TGTGCCAGCAGCCCTTGGGGGGGGAACACCGGGGAGCTGTTTTTT

clone size: .
V gene: TRBV15
D gene: TRBD1
J gene: TRBJ2-4
CDR3 protein: CATSRDPKGQGGFGAKNIQYF
CDR3 DNA: TGTGCCACCAGCAGAGATCCCAAGGGACAGGGGGGTTTCGGAGCCAAAAACATTCAGTACTTC

clone size: .
V gene: TRBV30
D gene: .
J gene: TRBJ2-6
CDR3 protein: CAWSVWASGANVLTF
CDR3 DNA: TGTGCCTGGAGTGTATGGGCGTCTGGGGCCAACGTCCTGACTTTC

clone size: few
V gene: TRBV7-2
D gene: .
J gene: TRBJ2-3
CDR3 protein: CASSLDSGRPAGTQYF
CDR3 DNA: TGTGCCAGCAGCTTAGATAGTGGGAGGCCGGCGGGTACGCAGTATTTT

clone size: .
V gene: TRBV9
D gene: TRBD2
J gene: TRBJ2-1
CDR3 protein: CASSVSGRASGEQFF
CDR3 DNA: TGTGCCAGCAGCGTTAGCGGGAGGGCCTCTGGTGAGCAGTTCTTC

clone size: .
V gene: TRBV12-3/TRBV12-4
D gene: .
J gene: TRBJ2-1
CDR3 protein: CASSLRNEQFF
CDR3 DNA: TGTGCCAGCAGTTTGCGAAATGAGCAGTTCTTC

clone size: .
V gene: TRBV5-1
D gene: .
J gene: TRBJ2-5
CDR3 protein: CASSVTRVFGETQYF
CDR3 DNA: TGCGCCAGCAGCGTAACCCGGGTTTTTGGAGAGACCCAGTACTTC

clone size: .
V gene: TRBV10-2
D gene: TRBD2
J gene: TRBJ2-2
CDR3 protein: CASSLAGGGTGELFF
CDR3 DNA: TGCGCCAGCAGTTTAGCGGGAGGTGGAACCGGGGAGCTGTTTTTT

clone size: .
V gene: TRBV19
D gene: TRBD1
J gene: TRBJ2-5
CDR3 protein: CASSMGQGAVTQYF
CDR3 DNA: TGTGCCAGTAGTATGGGTCAGGGGGCGGTGACCCAGTACTTC

clone size: .
V gene: TRBV30
D gene: TRBD1
J gene: TRBJ1-1
CDR3 protein: CAWSRRTGTANTEAFF
CDR3 DNA: TGTGCCTGGAGTAGGAGGACAGGGACAGCTAACACTGAAGCTTTCTTT

clone size: .
V gene: TRBV9
D gene: .
J gene: TRBJ2-5
CDR3 protein: CASSARDSQETQYF
CDR3 DNA: TGTGCCAGCAGCGCCCGAGACAGCCAAGAGACCCAGTACTTC

clone size: .
V gene: TRBV7-2
D gene: TRBD2
J gene: TRBJ2-7
CDR3 protein: CASSSLVAGPYEQYF
CDR3 DNA: TGTGCCAGCAGCTCCTTGGTAGCGGGACCCTACGAGCAGTACTTC

clone size: .
V gene: TRBV11-3
D gene: .
J gene: TRBJ2-7
CDR3 protein: CASSLDRDHEQYF
CDR3 DNA: TGTGCCAGCAGCTTAGACAGGGATCACGAGCAGTACTTC

clone size: .
V gene: TRBV4-3
D gene: .
J gene: TRBJ2-7
CDR3 protein: CASSHSENPYEQYF
CDR3 DNA: TGCGCCAGCAGCCACAGCGAAAATCCCTACGAGCAGTACTTC

clone size: once
V gene: TRBV7-2
D gene: TRBD1
J gene: TRBJ1-1
CDR3 protein: CASSTVGTGTWNTEAFF
CDR3 DNA: TGTGCCAGCAGTACAGTCGGGACAGGGACTTGGAACACTGAAGCTTTCTTT

clone size: .
V gene: TRBV18
D gene: TRBD1
J gene: TRBJ1-1
CDR3 protein: CASSYLGQLEAFF
CDR3 DNA: TGTGCCAGCTCATACCTGGGACAGCTTGAAGCTTTCTTT

clone size: .
V gene: TRBV5-6
D gene: .
J gene: TRBJ2-2
CDR3 protein: CASTLMGLDGGELFF
CDR3 DNA: TGTGCCAGCACCTTAATGGGGCTCGATGGCGGGGAGCTGTTTTTT

clone size: .
V gene: TRBV28
D gene: TRBD1
J gene: TRBJ2-2
CDR3 protein: CASRLTGERTGELFF
CDR3 DNA: TGTGCCAGCAGGCTGACAGGGGAGAGGACCGGGGAGCTGTTTTTT

clone size: .
V gene: TRBV27
D gene: .
J gene: TRBJ2-2
CDR3 protein: CASSLSRGSTGELFF
CDR3 DNA: TGTGCCAGCAGTTTATCGAGGGGGAGCACCGGGGAGCTGTTTTTT

clone size: .
V gene: TRBV12-5
D gene: .
J gene: TRBJ2-1
CDR3 protein: CASGLHSNNEQFF
CDR3 DNA: TGTGCTAGTGGTTTGCACAGTAACAATGAGCAGTTCTTC

clone size: .
V gene: TRBV9
D gene: TRBD2
J gene: TRBJ2-7
CDR3 protein: CASSPGLAGLEQYF
CDR3 DNA: TGTGCCAGCAGCCCGGGACTAGCGGGACTCGAGCAGTACTTC

clone size: .
V gene: TRBV11-2
D gene: TRBD1
J gene: TRBJ1-1
CDR3 protein: CASSPGDRQNTEAFF
CDR3 DNA: TGTGCCAGCAGCCCGGGGGACAGGCAGAACACTGAAGCTTTCTTT

clone size: few
V gene: TRBV13
D gene: TRBD1
J gene: TRBJ1-1
CDR3 protein: CASSPRQGRVRNTEAFF
CDR3 DNA: TGTGCCAGCAGCCCTCGACAGGGGAGGGTGCGGAACACTGAAGCTTTCTTT

clone size: .
V gene: TRBV28
D gene: TRBD2
J gene: TRBJ2-1
CDR3 protein: CASSLWGLESSYNEQFF
CDR3 DNA: TGTGCCAGCAGTTTATGGGGACTAGAAAGCTCCTACAATGAGCAGTTCTTC

clone size: .
V gene: TRBV3-1/TRBV3-2
D gene: TRBD1
J gene: TRBJ2-5
CDR3 protein: CASSQTGQGGETQYF
CDR3 DNA: TGTGCCAGCAGCCAAACCGGACAGGGAGGAGAGACCCAGTACTTC

clone size: .
V gene: TRBV7-6
D gene: TRBD1
J gene: TRBJ1-3
CDR3 protein: CASSLDRGSGNTIYF
CDR3 DNA: TGTGCCAGCAGCTTAGACAGGGGCTCTGGAAACACCATATATTTT

clone size: .
V gene: TRBV2
D gene: TRBD2
J gene: TRBJ2-1
CDR3 protein: CASSARGLSLAGLYNEQFF
CDR3 DNA: TGTGCCAGCAGTGCCCGGGGGCTATCTCTAGCGGGACTCTACAATGAGCAGTTCTTC

clone size: few
V gene: TRBV9
D gene: .
J gene: TRBJ2-7
CDR3 protein: CASSVGGDGSYEQYF
CDR3 DNA: TGTGCCAGCAGCGTAGGGGGGGACGGGAGCTACGAGCAGTACTTC

clone size: .
V gene: TRBV11-2
D gene: TRBD2
J gene: TRBJ2-3
CDR3 protein: CASSSIAGGLDTQYF
CDR3 DNA: TGTGCCAGCAGCTCTATAGCGGGAGGGCTGGATACGCAGTATTTT

clone size: .
V gene: TRBV11-2
D gene: .
J gene: TRBJ2-7
CDR3 protein: CASSLEGVEQYF
CDR3 DNA: TGTGCCAGCAGCTTAGAGGGAGTCGAGCAGTACTTC

clone size: .
V gene: TRBV6-1
D gene: TRBD1
J gene: TRBJ1-5
CDR3 protein: CATEDRGGSNQPQHF
CDR3 DNA: TGTGCCACGGAAGACAGGGGCGGGAGCAATCAGCCCCAGCATTTT

clone size: .
V gene: TRBV19
D gene: TRBD1
J gene: TRBJ2-3
CDR3 protein: CATGTASTDTQYF
CDR3 DNA: TGTGCCACCGGGACAGCTAGCACAGATACGCAGTATTTT

clone size: .
V gene: TRBV24-1
D gene: TRBD1
J gene: TRBJ1-2
CDR3 protein: CATSDNRGRYGYTF
CDR3 DNA: TGTGCCACCAGTGACAACAGGGGGAGGTATGGCTACACCTTC

clone size: .
V gene: TRBV7-2
D gene: TRBD1
J gene: TRBJ2-3
CDR3 protein: CASSLRQGDTQYF
CDR3 DNA: TGTGCCAGCAGCTTAAGACAGGGAGATACGCAGTATTTT

clone size: .
V gene: TRBV9
D gene: .
J gene: TRBJ1-1
CDR3 protein: CASSVSGASTEAFF
CDR3 DNA: TGTGCCAGCAGCGTATCAGGGGCGAGCACTGAAGCTTTCTTT

clone size: .
V gene: TRBV24-1
D gene: .
J gene: TRBJ2-1
CDR3 protein: CATSDPGRGDNEQFF
CDR3 DNA: TGTGCCACCAGTGATCCCGGACGGGGAGACAATGAGCAGTTCTTC

clone size: .
V gene: TRBV3-1/TRBV3-2
D gene: .
J gene: TRBJ2-2
CDR3 protein: CASSCLSSGLTGELFF
CDR3 DNA: TGTGCCAGCAGCTGTTTATCTTCAGGCTTGACCGGGGAGCTGTTTTTT

clone size: .
V gene: TRBV6-6
D gene: TRBD1
J gene: TRBJ2-7
CDR3 protein: CASSYSTGQGPHEQYF
CDR3 DNA: TGTGCCAGCAGTTACTCGACTGGACAGGGGCCCCACGAGCAGTACTTC

clone size: .
V gene: TRBV9
D gene: TRBD2
J gene: TRBJ2-3
CDR3 protein: CASSVPPSGTDTQYF
CDR3 DNA: TGTGCCAGCAGCGTCCCCCCTAGCGGGACAGATACGCAGTATTTT

clone size: .
V gene: TRBV11-3
D gene: .
J gene: TRBJ2-5
CDR3 protein: CASSFGGDQETQYF
CDR3 DNA: TGTGCCAGCAGCTTCGGAGGGGACCAAGAGACCCAGTACTTC

clone size: .
V gene: TRBV27
D gene: TRBD1
J gene: TRBJ1-4
CDR3 protein: CASRAQGAYSEKLFF
CDR3 DNA: TGTGCCAGCAGGGCACAGGGGGCGTATAGTGAAAAACTGTTTTTT

clone size: .
V gene: TRBV6-5
D gene: TRBD2
J gene: TRBJ2-7
CDR3 protein: CASSYFTSGGYEQYF
CDR3 DNA: TGTGCCAGCAGTTACTTCACTAGCGGGGGTTACGAGCAGTACTTC

clone size: once
V gene: TRBV12-5
D gene: TRBD1
J gene: TRBJ2-1
CDR3 protein: CASGRGTGINNEQFF
CDR3 DNA: TGTGCTAGTGGCCGCGGGACAGGCATCAACAATGAGCAGTTCTTC

clone size: .
V gene: TRBV6-6
D gene: TRBD1
J gene: TRBJ1-4
CDR3 protein: CASSYTGDNEKLFF
CDR3 DNA: TGTGCCAGCAGTTACACAGGGGATAATGAAAAACTGTTTTTT

clone size: .
V gene: TRBV6-1
D gene: .
J gene: TRBJ1-6
CDR3 protein: CASSEARWDSPLHF
CDR3 DNA: TGTGCCAGCAGTGAAGCGAGGTGGGATTCACCCCTCCACTTT